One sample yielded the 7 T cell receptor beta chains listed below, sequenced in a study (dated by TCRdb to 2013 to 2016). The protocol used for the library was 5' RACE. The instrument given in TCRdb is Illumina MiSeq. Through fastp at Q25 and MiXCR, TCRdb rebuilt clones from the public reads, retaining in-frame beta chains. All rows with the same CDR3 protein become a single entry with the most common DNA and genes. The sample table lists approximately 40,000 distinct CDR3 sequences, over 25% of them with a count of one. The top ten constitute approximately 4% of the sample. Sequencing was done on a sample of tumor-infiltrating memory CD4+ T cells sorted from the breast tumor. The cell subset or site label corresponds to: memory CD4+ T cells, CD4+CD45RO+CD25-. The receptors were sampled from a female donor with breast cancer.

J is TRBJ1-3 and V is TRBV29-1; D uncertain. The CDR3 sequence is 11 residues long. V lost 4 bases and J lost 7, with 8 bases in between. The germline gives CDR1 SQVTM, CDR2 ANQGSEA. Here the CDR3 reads CSVGMGNTIYF. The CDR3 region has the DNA TGCAGCGTTGGAATGGGGAACACCATATATTTT.

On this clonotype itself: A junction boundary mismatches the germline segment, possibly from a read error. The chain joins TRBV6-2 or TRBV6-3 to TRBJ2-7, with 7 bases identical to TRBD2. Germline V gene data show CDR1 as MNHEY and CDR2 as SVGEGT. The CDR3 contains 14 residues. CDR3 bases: TGTGCCAGCAGTTTCGAGATAGCGGGTAACATACTACGCTTC. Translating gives CASSFEIAGNILRF.

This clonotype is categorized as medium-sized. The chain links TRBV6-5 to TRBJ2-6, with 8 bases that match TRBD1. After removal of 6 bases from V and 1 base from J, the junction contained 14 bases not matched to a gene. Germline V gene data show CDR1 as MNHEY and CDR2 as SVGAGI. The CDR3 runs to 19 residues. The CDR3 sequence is CASSLTAGTGESGANVLTF. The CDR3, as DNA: TGTGCCAGCAGCCTGACAGCCGGGACAGGAGAATCTGGGGCCAACGTCCTGACTTTC.

The CDR3 region has the DNA TGTGCCAGCAGTTTACAGTCAGGGGAAAACTATGGCTACACCTTC. Its translation is CASSLQSGENYGYTF. The chain recombines TRBV27 with TRBJ1-2; TRBD1 is a possible D gene (6 bases). CDR3 length equals 15 residues. CDR1 is MNHEY, CDR2 SMNVEV, per germline (reference sequence). V dropped 2 bases and J dropped 2 bases, with 12 bases sitting between them.

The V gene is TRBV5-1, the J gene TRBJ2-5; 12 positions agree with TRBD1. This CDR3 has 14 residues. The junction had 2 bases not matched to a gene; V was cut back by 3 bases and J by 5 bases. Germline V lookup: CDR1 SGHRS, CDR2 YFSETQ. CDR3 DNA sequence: TGCGCCAGCAGCTCGGGACAGGGGGCTGAGACCCAGTACTTC. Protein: CASSSGQGAETQYF.

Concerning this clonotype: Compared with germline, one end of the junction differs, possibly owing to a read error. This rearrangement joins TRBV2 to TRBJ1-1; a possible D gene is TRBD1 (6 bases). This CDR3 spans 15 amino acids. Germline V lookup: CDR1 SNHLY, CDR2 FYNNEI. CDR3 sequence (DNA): TGTGCCAGCAGTGAACAGGGGACTCATAGCACTGAAGCTTCCTTT. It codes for CASSEQGTHSTEASF.

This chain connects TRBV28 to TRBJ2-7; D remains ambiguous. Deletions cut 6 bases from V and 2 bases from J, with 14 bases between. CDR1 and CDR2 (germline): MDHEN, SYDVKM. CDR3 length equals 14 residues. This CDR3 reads CASSRLGATYEQYF. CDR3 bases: TGTGCCAGCAGCCGGCTCGGAGCCACCTACGAGCAGTACTTC.